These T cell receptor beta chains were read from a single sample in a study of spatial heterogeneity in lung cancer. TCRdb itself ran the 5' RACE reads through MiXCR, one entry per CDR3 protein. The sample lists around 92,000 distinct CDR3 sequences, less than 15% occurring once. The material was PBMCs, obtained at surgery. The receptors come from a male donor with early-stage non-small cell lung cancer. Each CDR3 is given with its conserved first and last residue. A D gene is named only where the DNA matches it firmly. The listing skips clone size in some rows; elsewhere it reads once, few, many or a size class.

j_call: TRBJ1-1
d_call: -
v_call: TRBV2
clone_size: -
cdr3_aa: CASKGWTEAFF
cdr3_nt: TGTGCCAGCAAGGGTTGGACTGAAGCTTTCTTT

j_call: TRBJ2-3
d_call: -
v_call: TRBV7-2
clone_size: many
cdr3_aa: CASSRGLSTDTQYF
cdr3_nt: TGTGCCAGCAGCCGAGGACTGTCCACAGATACGCAGTATTTT

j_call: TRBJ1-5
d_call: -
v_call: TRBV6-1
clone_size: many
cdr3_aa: CASSVGRSQPQHF
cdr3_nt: TGTGCCAGCAGTGTCGGACGGTCACAGCCCCAGCATTTT

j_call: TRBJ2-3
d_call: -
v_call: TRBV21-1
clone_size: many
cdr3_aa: CASSNLNPNTQYF
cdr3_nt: TGTGCCAGCAGCAACTTAAATCCAAATACGCAGTATTTT

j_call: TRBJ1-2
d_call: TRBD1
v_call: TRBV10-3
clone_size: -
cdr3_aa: CAISESLTGEPYGYTF
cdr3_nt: TGTGCCATCAGTGAGTCTCTGACAGGGGAGCCCTATGGCTACACCTTC

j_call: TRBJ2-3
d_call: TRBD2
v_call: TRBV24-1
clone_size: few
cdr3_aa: CATSDSGGSGITDTQYF
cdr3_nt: TGTGCCACCAGTGATTCGGGGGGTAGCGGTATCACAGATACGCAGTATTTT

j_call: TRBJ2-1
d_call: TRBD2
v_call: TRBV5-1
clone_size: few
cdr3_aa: CASSLRTSGGHEQFF
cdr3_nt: TGCGCCAGCAGCTTGAGGACTAGCGGGGGGCATGAGCAGTTCTTC

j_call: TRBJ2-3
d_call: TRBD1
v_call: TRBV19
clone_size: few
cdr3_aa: CASSINRGPADTQYF
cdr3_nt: TGTGCCAGTAGTATAAACAGGGGGCCGGCAGATACGCAGTATTTT

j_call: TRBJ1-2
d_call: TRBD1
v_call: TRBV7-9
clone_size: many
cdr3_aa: CASSLIGRGEGGYTF
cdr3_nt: TGTGCCAGCAGCTTAATCGGCAGGGGGGAAGGTGGCTACACCTTC

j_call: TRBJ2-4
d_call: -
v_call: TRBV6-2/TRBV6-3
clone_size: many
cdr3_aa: CASRTEWPAASIQYF
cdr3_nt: TGTGCCAGCAGGACCGAATGGCCCGCCGCCAGCATTCAGTACTTC

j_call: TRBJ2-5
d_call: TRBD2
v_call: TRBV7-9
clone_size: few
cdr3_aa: CASRELAVQETQYF
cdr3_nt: TGTGCCAGCAGAGAACTAGCGGTACAAGAGACCCAGTACTTC

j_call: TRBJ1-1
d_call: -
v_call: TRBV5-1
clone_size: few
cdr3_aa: CASSLEGGIGTEAFF
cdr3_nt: TGCGCCAGCAGCTTGGAAGGCGGGATAGGGACTGAAGCTTTCTTT

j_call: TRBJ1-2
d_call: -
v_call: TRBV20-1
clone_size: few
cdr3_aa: CSAPGTEDFYGYTF
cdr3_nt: TGCAGTGCTCCGGGGACGGAGGACTTCTATGGCTACACCTTC

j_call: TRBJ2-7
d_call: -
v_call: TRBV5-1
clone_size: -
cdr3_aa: CASTSGLQQYF
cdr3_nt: TGCGCCAGCACTTCAGGGTTGCAGCAGTACTTC

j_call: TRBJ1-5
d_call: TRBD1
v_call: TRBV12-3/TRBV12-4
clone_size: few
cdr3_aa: CASSKQGGNQPQHF
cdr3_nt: TGTGCCAGCAGCAAACAGGGGGGCAATCAGCCCCAGCATTTT

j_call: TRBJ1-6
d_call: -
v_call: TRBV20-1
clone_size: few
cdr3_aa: CSARERGQIYNSPLHF
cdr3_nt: TGCAGTGCTAGAGAGAGGGGTCAAATCTATAATTCACCCCTCCACTTT

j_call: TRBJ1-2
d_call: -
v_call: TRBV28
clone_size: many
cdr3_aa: CASTWSWQGYGYTF
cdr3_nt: TGTGCCAGCACCTGGAGCTGGCAGGGCTATGGCTACACCTTC

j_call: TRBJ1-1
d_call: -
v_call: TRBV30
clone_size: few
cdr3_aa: CAWTYYRVEDTEAFF
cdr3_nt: TGTGCCTGGACGTATTACAGGGTAGAGGACACTGAAGCTTTCTTT

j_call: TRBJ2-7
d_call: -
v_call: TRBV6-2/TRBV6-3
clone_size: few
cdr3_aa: CASSHVGEQYF
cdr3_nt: TGTGCCAGCAGTCACGTAGGGGAGCAGTACTTC

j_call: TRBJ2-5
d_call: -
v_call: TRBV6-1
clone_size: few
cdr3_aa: CASSAGIEETQYF
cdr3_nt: TGTGCCAGCAGTGCAGGGATTGAAGAGACCCAGTACTTC

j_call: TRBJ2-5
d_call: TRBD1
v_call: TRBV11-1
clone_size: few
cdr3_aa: CASSSRGGEETQYF
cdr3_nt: TGTGCCAGCAGCTCCCGAGGGGGCGAGGAGACCCAGTACTTC

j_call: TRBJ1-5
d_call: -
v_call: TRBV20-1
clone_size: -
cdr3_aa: CSAQTPGEGQPQHF
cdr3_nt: TGCAGTGCCCAGACACCAGGGGAGGGACAGCCCCAGCATTTT

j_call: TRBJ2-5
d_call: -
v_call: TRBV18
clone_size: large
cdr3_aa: CASSETGQETQYF
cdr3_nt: TGTGCCAGCTCCGAAACAGGCCAAGAGACCCAGTACTTC

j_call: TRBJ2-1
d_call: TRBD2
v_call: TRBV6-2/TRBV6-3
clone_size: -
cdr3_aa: CASSTPGGGSSYNEQFF
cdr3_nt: TGTGCCAGCAGTACCCCGGGGGGAGGAAGCTCCTACAATGAGCAGTTCTTC

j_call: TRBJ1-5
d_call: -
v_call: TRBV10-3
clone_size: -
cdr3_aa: CAISEQGDQPQHF
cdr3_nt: TGTGCCATCAGTGAACAGGGAGATCAGCCCCAGCATTTT

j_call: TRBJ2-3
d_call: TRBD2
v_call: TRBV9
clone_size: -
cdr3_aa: CASSPARLGGGGSTDTQYF
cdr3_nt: TGTGCCAGCAGCCCGGCGCGACTAGGCGGGGGGGGGAGCACAGATACGCAGTATTTT

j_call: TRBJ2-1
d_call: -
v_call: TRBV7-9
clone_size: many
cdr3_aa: CASSSAGYNEQFF
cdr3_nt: TGTGCCAGCAGCTCGGCAGGGTACAATGAGCAGTTCTTC

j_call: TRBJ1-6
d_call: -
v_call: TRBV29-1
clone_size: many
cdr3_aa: CSVREADNSPLHF
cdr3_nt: TGCAGCGTTAGGGAGGCAGATAATTCACCCCTCCACTTT

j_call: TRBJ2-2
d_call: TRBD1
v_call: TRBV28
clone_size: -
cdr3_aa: CASTEGTDRVTGELFF
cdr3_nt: TGTGCCAGCACCGAGGGGACAGACAGGGTTACCGGGGAGCTGTTTTTT

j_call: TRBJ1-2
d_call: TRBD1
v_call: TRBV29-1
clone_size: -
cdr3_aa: CSVDLGQGKIYGYTF
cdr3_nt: TGCAGCGTTGATTTGGGACAGGGAAAGATTTATGGCTACACCTTC

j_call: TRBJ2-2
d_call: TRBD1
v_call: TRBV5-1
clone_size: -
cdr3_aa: CASRGDSPNTGELFF
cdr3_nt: TGCGCCAGCAGGGGGGACAGTCCGAACACCGGGGAGCTGTTTTTT

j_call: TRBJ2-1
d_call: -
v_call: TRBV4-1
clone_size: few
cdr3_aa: CASSQDGRVDEQFF
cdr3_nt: TGCGCCAGCAGCCAAGACGGCAGGGTAGATGAGCAGTTCTTC

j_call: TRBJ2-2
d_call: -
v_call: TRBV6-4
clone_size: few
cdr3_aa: CASSDVAGRNTGELFF
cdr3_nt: TGTGCCAGCAGTGACGTTGCCGGGAGAAACACCGGGGAGCTGTTTTTT

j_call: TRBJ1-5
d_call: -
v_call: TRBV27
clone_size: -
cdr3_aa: CASSSDTQGLPQHF
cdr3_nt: TGTGCCAGCAGTTCCGACACCCAGGGTTTGCCCCAGCATTTT

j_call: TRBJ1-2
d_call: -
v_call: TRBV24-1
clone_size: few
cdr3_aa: CATSDFPGAEGYTF
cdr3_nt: TGTGCCACCAGTGATTTTCCGGGGGCAGAGGGCTACACCTTC

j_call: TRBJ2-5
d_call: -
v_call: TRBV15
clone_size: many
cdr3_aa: CATSRDLGGGTQETQYF
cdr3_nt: TGTGCCACCAGCAGAGATCTGGGAGGGGGGACACAAGAGACCCAGTACTTC

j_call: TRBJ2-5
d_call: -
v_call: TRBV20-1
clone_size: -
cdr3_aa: CSARDPPGGVTQYF
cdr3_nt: TGCAGTGCTAGAGATCCTCCGGGTGGAGTGACCCAGTACTTC

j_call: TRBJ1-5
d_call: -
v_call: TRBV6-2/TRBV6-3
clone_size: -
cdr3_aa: CASSYFRTGSNQPQHF
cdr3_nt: TGTGCCAGCAGTTACTTCCGGACTGGTAGCAATCAGCCCCAGCATTTT

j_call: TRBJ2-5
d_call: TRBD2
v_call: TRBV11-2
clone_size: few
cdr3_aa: CASSWTSGRETQYF
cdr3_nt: TGTGCCAGCAGCTGGACTAGCGGGAGGGAGACCCAGTACTTT

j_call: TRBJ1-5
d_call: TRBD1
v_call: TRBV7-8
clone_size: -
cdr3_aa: CASSILGQGGNQPQHF
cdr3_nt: TGTGCCAGCAGCATACTCGGACAGGGAGGCAATCAGCCCCAGCATTTT

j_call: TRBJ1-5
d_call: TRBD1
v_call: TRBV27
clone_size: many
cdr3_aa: CASSSGGAGNQPQHF
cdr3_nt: TGTGCCAGCAGTTCAGGGGGCGCCGGCAATCAGCCCCAGCATTTT

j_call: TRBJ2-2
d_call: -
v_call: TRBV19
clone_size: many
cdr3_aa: CASSKYTGELFF
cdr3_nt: TGTGCCAGTAGTAAATACACCGGGGAGCTGTTTTTT

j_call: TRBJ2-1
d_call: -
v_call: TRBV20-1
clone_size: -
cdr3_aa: CSAGVQYPYNEQFF
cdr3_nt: TGCAGTGCTGGGGTTCAATATCCCTACAATGAGCAGTTCTTC

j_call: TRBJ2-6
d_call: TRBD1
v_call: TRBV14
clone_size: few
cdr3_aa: CASSNRGSRDVLTF
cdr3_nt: TGTGCCAGCAGCAACAGGGGGAGCCGGGACGTCCTGACTTTC

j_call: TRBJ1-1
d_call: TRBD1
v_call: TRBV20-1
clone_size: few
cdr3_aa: CSANRGLNTEAFF
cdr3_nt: TGCAGTGCCAACAGGGGGCTGAACACTGAAGCTTTCTTT

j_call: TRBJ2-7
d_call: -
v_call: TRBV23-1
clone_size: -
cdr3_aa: CASSQYPGTSYEQYF
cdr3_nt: TGCGCCAGCAGTCAATACCCAGGGACTTCCTACGAGCAGTACTTC

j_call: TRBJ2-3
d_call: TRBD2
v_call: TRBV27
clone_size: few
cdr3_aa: CASSLSIGTSSTDTQYF
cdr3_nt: TGTGCCAGCAGTTTATCGATCGGGACTAGTAGCACAGATACGCAGTATTTT

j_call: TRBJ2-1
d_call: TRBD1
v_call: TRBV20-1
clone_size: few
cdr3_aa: CSARDREPYNEQFF
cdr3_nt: TGCAGTGCTCGTGACAGGGAACCCTACAATGAGCAGTTCTTC

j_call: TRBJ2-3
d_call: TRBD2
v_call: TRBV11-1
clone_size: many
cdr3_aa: CASSASGRAGDTQYF
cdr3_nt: TGTGCCAGCAGCGCTTCGGGGAGGGCCGGAGATACGCAGTATTTT

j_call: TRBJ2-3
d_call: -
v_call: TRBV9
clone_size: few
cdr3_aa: CASSVVSDTQYF
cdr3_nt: TGTGCCAGCAGCGTAGTTTCAGATACGCAGTATTTT

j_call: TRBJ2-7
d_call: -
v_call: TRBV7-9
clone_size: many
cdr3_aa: CASSQTTEQYF
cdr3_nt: TGTGCCAGCAGCCAAACAACGGAGCAGTACTTC

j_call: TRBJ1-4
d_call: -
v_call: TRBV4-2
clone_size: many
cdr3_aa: CASSQDGVATNEKLFF
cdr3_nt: TGTGCCAGCAGCCAAGACGGGGTTGCAACTAATGAAAAACTGTTTTTT

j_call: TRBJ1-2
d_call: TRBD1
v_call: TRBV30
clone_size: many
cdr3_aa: CAWSVPGQALANYGYTF
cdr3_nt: TGTGCCTGGAGTGTACCCGGACAGGCCTTAGCTAACTATGGCTACACCTTC

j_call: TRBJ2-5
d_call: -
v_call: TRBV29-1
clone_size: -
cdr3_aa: CSVVGQKETQYF
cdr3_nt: TGCAGCGTGGTAGGACAGAAAGAGACCCAGTACTTC

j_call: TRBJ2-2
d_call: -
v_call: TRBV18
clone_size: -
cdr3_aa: CASSPGAPTGELFF
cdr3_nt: TGTGCCAGCTCACCAGGGGCGCCCACCGGGGAGCTGTTTTTT

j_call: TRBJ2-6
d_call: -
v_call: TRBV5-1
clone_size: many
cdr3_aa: CASTPAGSGANVLTF
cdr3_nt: TGCGCCAGCACCCCAGCGGGTTCTGGGGCCAACGTCCTGACTTTC

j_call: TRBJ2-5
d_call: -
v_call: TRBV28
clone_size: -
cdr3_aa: CATTWRDRRPETQYF
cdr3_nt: TGTGCCACCACTTGGAGGGACCGCCGACCAGAGACCCAGTACTTC

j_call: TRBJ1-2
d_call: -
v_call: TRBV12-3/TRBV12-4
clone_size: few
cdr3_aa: CASRIGGDYYGYTF
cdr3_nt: TGTGCCAGCAGAATCGGAGGGGATTATTATGGCTACACCTTC

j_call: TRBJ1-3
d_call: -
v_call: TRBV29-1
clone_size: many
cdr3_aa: CSVGYSGNTIYF
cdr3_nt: TGCAGCGTTGGTTACAGTGGAAACACCATATATTTT